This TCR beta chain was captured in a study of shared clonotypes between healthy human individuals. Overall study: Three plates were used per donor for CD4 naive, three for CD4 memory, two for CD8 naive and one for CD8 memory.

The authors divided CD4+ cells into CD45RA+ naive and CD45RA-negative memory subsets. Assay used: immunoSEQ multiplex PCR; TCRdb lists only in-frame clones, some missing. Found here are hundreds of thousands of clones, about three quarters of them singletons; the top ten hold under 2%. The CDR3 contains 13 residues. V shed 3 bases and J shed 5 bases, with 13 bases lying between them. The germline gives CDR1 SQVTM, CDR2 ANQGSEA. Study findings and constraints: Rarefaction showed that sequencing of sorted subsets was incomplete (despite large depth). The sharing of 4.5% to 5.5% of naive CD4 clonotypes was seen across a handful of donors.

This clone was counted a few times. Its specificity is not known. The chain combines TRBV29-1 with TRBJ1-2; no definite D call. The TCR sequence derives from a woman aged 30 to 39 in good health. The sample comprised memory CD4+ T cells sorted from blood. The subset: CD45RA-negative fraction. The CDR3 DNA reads TGCAGCGTTGATGGGGATTCAGATTATGGCTACACCTTC. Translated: CSVDGDSDYGYTF.